Here is one T cell receptor (beta chain) with its context. Antigen unknown. Time point here: persistent/refractory GD, antithyroid drugs over 5 years with positive TRAb. PBMC RNA was the source of the TCR library. Library construction for TCR beta used iRepertoire HTBI primers and Arm-PCR of CDR3 regions. In the authors' workflow: Across the samples, identification revealed about 62 TRBV and about 13 TRBJ segments. Using its own MiXCR run on the multiplex PCR reads, TCRdb lists one record per CDR3 protein. V and J calls and clone size were set by TCRdb, not the authors. The repertoire holds roughly 700,000 distinct CDR3 sequences, with about 32% as singletons. This record belongs to a study of regulatory T cells in long-lasting Graves disease. Turning to the study itself: Treatment with antithyroid drugs for over 5 years, together with positive TSH receptor antibodies, meant persistent Graves' disease. Study-level points and caveats: Persistent Graves' patients showed less TCR diversity than newly diagnosed ones. TRBV28 was favored in persistent disease, as were TRBJ1-2 and TRBJ2-5.

Germline V CDR1 and CDR2: SGHAT, FQNNGV. Trimming cost V 6 bases and J 4 bases; bases outside gene matches: 9. This CDR3 spans 15 amino acids. Source: peripheral blood mononuclear cells (PBMCs), taken when the disease was refractory, from a patient treated with antithyroid drugs. The chain uses TRBV11-2 and TRBJ1-1; 9 positions match TRBD1. This sequence originates from a female donor with Graves disease. CDR3 in amino acids: CASRVTGGIATEAFF. The CDR3 coding sequence is TGTGCCAGCAGGGTGACAGGGGGAATAGCCACTGAAGCTTTCTTT.